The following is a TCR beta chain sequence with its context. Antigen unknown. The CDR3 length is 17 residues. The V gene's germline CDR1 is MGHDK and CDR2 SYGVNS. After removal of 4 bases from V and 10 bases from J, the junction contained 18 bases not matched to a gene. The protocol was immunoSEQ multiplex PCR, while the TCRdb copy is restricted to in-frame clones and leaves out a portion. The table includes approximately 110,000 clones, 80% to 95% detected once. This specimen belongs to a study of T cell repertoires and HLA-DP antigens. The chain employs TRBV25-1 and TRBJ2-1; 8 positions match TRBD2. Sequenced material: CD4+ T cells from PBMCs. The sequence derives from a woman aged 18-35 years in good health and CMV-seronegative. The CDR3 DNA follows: TGTGCCAGCAGTGCCCTTGGGCGGGAGGTGAGGTCGAGCGAGCAGTTCTTC. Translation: CASSALGREVRSSEQFF.